This note documents a single T cell receptor beta chain sequence. The antigen this receptor binds is unknown. Within one base of it there is no much larger clone, and no base qualities were kept. This CDR3 is also generated by other DNA sequences in the sample. These data come from a study of blood T cell repertoires in COVID-19 (dated by TCRdb to the early 2020s). Regarding the research as a whole: Collaborator samples came from the United States, Italy and Spain and covered acute and convalescent phases of COVID-19. The prospective study material was composed of cDNA or gDNA derived from T cells, B-cell-depleted T cells, or PBMCs. The dataset comprised deeply sampled blood TCRbeta repertoires from subjects exposed to, actively infected with, or recovered from COVID-19. The repertoires were released in a freely available public database meant as a resource for research on the immune response to SARS-CoV-2. Samples were obtained from the ongoing ImmuneRACE study (first 160 participants) and from 1,200 or so subjects provided by 6 global collaborators. A de-identified subject ID, COVID-19 status, age in years and sex were almost always included in the sample metadata. Where available, HLA class I and class II types were taken from metadata supplied by the sample provider and were not determined by assay-based typing. Summary of the overall study and its limitations: The amount of clinical and demographic metadata varied by source and participant and was provided uncurated.

The immunoSEQ Assay, a bias-controlled multiplex PCR, was used to amplify TCRbeta CDR3 regions from genomic DNA. Per the source publication's procedure: Within the assay, amplification of reference gene primers was used to estimate how many nucleated cells each sample contained. Sequence reads were collapsed and filtered to measure the absolute abundance of every unique TCRbeta CDR3 rearrangement. For each sample, productive Simpson clonality was calculated by taking the square root of Simpson's diversity index across productive rearrangements. The clones in this table, taken by TCRdb from immuneACCESS, are in-frame only. Not every clone is retained; where verified, under half of the shortfall comes from an unresolved V gene, and the cause of the rest is unknown. V and J calls and clone size come straight from that table; D and trimming were deduced from the DNA. The sample profile shows 200,000 to 250,000 clones; around 90% of them were found once. More than 0.65% of the sample goes to the ten largest clones.

V trim: 2 bases; J trim: 4 bases; unmatched bases: 2. Taken from the germline V gene (reference sequence), the CDR1 and CDR2 loops are MNHEY and SMNVEV. The CDR3 runs 15 residues from the cysteine to the phenylalanine. The DNA shown is the 45-base CDR3, in frame from base 1. One collaborating source in Seattle enrolled patients during active infection and followed them longitudinally through the course of disease. The collaborating institutions used their own protocols to collect whole blood in K2EDTA tubes. For TCRbeta analysis, collaborators shipped samples as frozen whole blood, isolated PBMCs, or DNA extracted from either of those sample types.

The sample consisted of peripheral blood. Recombination connected TRBV27 to TRBJ2-1, and 10 bases in between align with TRBD1. The TCR comes from a man aged 25-45 years with COVID-19, enrolled during active disease. This receptor has the CDR3 CASSLVDRGYNEQFF. The nucleotide sequence is TGTGCCAGCAGTTTAGTGGACAGGGGGTACAATGAGCAGTTCTTC.